The clone carrying this T cell receptor (beta chain) was observed a few times. Antigen unknown. These data are taken from a study of tumor-infiltrating lymphocytes in primary liver carcinoma. About the study: Cases comprised patients with primary liver carcinoma who received surgical resection.

Study conclusions and caveats: Lower overlap was observed for tumor-adjacent and tumor-blood pairs relative to tumor region pairs. Unsorted bulk sampling ruled out any CD4+ versus CD8+ repertoire comparison.

With approximately 470 ng total RNA as template and a constant-region primer, TCR beta cDNA was made. Nested multiplex PCR, run for three rounds with slightly modified ARM-PCR, yielded TCR beta libraries. The study ran its first two PCR rounds for nine to ten cycles each, using TRBV1-TRBV30 forward primers and a C-beta reverse primer. TCRdb re-derived calls from the multiplex PCR reads in MiXCR, one entry per CDR3 protein. The sample has around 210,000 distinct CDR3 sequences; around 60% are singletons. RNA was extracted from whole blood without cell sorting, alongside germline DNA. Chronic HBV infection was present, with no prior treatment. The CDR3 runs to 14 residues. V was cut by 5 bases and J by 0 bases, with 11 bases left in between. Germline-derived CDR1 and CDR2 are SGHAT and FQNNGV.

The sequence came from a woman in her sixties or seventies with primary liver carcinoma and hepatitis B virus infection. The rearrangement links TRBV11-2 to TRBJ2-7; D tentatively reads TRBD1 or TRBD2 (5 bases each). Sequencing was done on a sample of peripheral blood. The CDR3 DNA sequence: TGTGCCAGCAGCCTTGGTGGGGGCTCCTACGAGCAGTACTTC. Residues: CASSLGGGSYEQYF.